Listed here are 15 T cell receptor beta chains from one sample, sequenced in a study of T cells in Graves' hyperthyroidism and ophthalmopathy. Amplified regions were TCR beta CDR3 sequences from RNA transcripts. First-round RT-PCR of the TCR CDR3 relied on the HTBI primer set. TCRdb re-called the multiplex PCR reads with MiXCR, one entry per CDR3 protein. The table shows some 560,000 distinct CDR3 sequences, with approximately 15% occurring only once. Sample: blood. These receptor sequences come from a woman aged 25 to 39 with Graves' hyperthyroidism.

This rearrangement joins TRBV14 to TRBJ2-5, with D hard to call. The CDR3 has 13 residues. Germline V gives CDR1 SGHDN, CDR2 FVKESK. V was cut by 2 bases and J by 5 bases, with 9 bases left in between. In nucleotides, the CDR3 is TGTGCCAGCAGCCAATCCTCCCCCGAGACCCAGTACTTC. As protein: CASSQSSPETQYF.

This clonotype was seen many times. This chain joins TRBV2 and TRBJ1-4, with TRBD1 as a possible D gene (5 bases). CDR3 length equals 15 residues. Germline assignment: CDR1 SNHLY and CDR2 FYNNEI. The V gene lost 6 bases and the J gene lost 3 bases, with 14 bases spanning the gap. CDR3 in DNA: TGTGCCAGCAGAGTCCGGGACTTAGCTAATGAAAAACTGTTTTTT. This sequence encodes CASRVRDLANEKLFF.

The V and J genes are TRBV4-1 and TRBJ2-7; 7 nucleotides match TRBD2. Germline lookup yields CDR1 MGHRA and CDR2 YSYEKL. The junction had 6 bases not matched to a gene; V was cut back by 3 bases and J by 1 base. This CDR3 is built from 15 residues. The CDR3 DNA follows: TGCGCCAGCAGCCACGGGACTATCCGGTCCTACGAGCAGTACTTC. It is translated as CASSHGTIRSYEQYF.

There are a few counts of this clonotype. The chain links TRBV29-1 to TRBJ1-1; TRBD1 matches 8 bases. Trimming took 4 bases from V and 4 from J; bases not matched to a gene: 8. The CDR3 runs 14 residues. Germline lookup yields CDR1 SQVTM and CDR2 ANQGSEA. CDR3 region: CSVVGRQGATEAFF. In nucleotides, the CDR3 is TGCAGCGTTGTCGGTCGTCAGGGGGCCACTGAAGCTTTCTTT.

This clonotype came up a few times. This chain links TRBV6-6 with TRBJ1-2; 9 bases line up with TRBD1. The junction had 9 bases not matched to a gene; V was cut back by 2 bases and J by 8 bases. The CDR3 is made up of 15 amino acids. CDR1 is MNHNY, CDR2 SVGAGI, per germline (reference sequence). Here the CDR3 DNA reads TGTGCCAGCAGTTACACCACGGGACAGGGTGGCGGCTACACCTTC. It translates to CASSYTTGQGGGYTF.

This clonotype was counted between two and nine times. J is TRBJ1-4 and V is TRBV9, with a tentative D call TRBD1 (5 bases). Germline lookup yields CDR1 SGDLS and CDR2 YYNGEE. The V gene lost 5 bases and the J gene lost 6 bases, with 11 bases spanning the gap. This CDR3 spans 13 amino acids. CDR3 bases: TGTGCCAGCAGTACTACGGGGCATGAAAAACTGTTTTTT. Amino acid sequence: CASSTTGHEKLFF.

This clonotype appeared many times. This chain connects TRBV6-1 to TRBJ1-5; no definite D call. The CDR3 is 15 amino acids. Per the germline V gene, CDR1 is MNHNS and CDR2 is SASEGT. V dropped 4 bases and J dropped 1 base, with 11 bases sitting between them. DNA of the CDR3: TGTGCCAGCAGTGCGTTGGGTTCGAGCAATCAGCCCCAGCATTTT. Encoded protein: CASSALGSSNQPQHF.

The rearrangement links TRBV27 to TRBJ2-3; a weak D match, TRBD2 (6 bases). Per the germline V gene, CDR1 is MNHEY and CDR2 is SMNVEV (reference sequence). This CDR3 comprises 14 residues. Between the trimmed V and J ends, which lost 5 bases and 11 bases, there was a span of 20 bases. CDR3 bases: TGTGCCAGCAGTCGCCGTGGCGGGAATAGCGGGCAGTATTTT. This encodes CASSRRGGNSGQYF.

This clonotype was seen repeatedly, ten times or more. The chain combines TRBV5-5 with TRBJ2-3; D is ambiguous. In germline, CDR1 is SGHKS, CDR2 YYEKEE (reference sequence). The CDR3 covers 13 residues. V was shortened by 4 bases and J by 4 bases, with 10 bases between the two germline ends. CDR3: CASSNRRADTQYF. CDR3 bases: TGTGCCAGCAGCAATCGAAGGGCAGATACGCAGTATTTT.

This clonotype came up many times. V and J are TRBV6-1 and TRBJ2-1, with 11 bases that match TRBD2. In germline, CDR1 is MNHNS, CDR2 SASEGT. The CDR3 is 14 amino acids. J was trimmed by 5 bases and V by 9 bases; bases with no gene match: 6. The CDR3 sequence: CASKLAGVNNEQFF. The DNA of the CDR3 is TGTGCCAGTAAACTAGCGGGAGTGAACAATGAGCAGTTCTTC.

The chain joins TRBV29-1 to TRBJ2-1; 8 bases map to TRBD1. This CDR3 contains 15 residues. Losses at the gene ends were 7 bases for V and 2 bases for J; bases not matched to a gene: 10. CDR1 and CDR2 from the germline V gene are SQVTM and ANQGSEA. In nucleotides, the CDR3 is TGCAGCGCCGGACAGGGCGGGCAGACCTACAATGAGCAGTTCTTC. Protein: CSAGQGGQTYNEQFF.

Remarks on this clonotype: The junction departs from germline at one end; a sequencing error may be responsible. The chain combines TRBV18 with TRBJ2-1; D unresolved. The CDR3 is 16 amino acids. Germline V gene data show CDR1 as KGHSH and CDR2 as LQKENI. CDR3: CASSRRSGQAAAEKFF. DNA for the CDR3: TGTGCCAGCTCACGAAGATCTGGGCAGGCTGCGGCTGAGAAGTTCTTC.

The CDR3 nucleotides are TGTGCCACCAGTGAACCTGACAGACCCCCAGACAGGCGAAACACCATATATTTT. Translated, it gives CATSEPDRPPDRRNTIYF. The chain uses TRBV24-1 and TRBJ1-3, with a weak D call TRBD1 (6 bases). CDR3 size: 18 residues. The V gene's germline CDR1 is KGHDR and CDR2 SFDVKD. V dropped 4 bases and J dropped 5 bases, with 23 bases sitting between them.

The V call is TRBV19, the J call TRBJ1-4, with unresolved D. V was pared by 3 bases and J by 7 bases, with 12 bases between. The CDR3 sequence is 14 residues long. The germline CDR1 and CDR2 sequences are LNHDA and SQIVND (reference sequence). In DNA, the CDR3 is TGTGCCAGTAGTATGGGAAAGAAGGGTGAAAAACTGTTTTTT. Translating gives CASSMGKKGEKLFF. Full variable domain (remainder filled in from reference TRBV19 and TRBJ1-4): DGGITQSPKYLFRKEGQNVTLSCEQNLNHDAMYWYRQDPGQGLRLIYYSQIVNDFQKGDIAEGYSVSREKKESFPLTVTSAQKNPTAFYLCASSMGKKGEKLFFGSGTQLSVL.

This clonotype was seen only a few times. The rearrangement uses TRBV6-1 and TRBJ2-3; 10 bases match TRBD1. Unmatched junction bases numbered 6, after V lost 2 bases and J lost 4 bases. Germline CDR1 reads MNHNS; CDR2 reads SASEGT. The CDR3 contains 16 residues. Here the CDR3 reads CASSEKTGTGADTQYF. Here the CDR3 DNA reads TGTGCCAGCAGTGAAAAAACCGGGACAGGGGCAGATACGCAGTATTTT.